This T cell receptor beta chain came from a study of molecular identifiers for immune sequencing clone quantification. Study-wide background: In replicates, RNA taken from roughly 20,000 or 100,000 naive CD8 cells was divided five ways, and four portions underwent sequencing. Study-wide results and caveats: Highly expanded clone sizes could be underestimated through barcode sharing by identical TCR molecules.

The authors gated naive CD8 T cells as CD8+CD4-CCR7+CD45RA+ for sorting. Notes on this clonotype: Its antigen remains unidentified.

Libraries of bulk TCR were made by previously described methods (with listed TCR primers). TCRdb redid the calling of the PCR reads with MiXCR, one entry per CDR3 protein. The table has 490,000 or so distinct CDR3 sequences, around 25% seen once. The TCR sequence derives from a human donor in good health. Some libraries in this study had Jurkat cell RNA spiked in. The material sequenced was naive CD8+ T cells from blood, with Jurkat cell RNA spiked in. Described subset: FACS-sorted CD8+CD4-CCR7+CD45RA+ naive T cells.

CDR3 residues: CASSWTASSYEQYF. The DNA of the CDR3 is TGTGCCAGCAGTTGGACAGCGAGCTCCTACGAGCAGTACTTC. The rearrangement links TRBV27 to TRBJ2-7, with D possibly being TRBD1 (6 bases). The CDR3 totals 14 residues. V dropped 4 bases and J dropped 0 bases, with 10 bases sitting between them. Germline V CDR1 and CDR2: MNHEY, SMNVEV (reference sequence).